Presented here are 12 T cell receptor beta chains from one specimen sequenced in a study of blood T cell repertoires in COVID-19. Generated by immunoSEQ multiplex PCR, the TCRdb table keeps only in-frame clones and is missing some. The data contain approximately 670,000 clones, approximately 90% of them singletons. Sequencing was carried out using peripheral blood. The origin of the receptors is a woman aged 18-35 years with acute or convalescent COVID-19.

The rearrangement links TRBV13 to TRBJ2-7, with D possibly being TRBD1 (5 bases). Trimming took off 0 bases at V and 3 bases at J, with 6 bases between the two ends. The CDR3 is made up of 13 amino acids. CDR1 and CDR2 (germline): PRHDT, FYEKMQ (reference sequence). This CDR3 reads CASSLGTDYEQYF. The CDR3 DNA follows: TGTGCCAGCAGCTTAGGGACAGACTACGAGCAGTACTTC.

The chain joins TRBV7-2 to TRBJ1-1, with D uncertain. The length of the CDR3 is 14 residues. Trimming removed 3 bases from V and 6 bases from J, with 14 bases in between. The V gene's germline CDR1 is SGHTA and CDR2 FQGNSA. CDR3 in DNA: TGTGCCAGCAGCTTTAGAGGGCAGTACTCTGAAGCTTTCTTT. Translating gives CASSFRGQYSEAFF.

This chain links TRBV18 with TRBJ2-7; D remains ambiguous. Germline-derived CDR1 and CDR2 are KGHSH and LQKENI. CDR3 length: 14 amino acids. V was shortened by 4 bases and J by 5 bases, with 15 bases between the two germline ends. The CDR3 reads CASSREPSFDEQYF. The DNA of the CDR3 is TGTGCCAGCTCACGCGAGCCTAGTTTCGACGAGCAGTACTTC.

This chain links TRBV2 with TRBJ2-2, with D perhaps matching TRBD2 (6 bases). Germline V lookup: CDR1 SNHLY, CDR2 FYNNEI. Between the trimmed V and J ends, which lost 1 base and 5 bases, there was a span of 17 bases. The CDR3 runs 17 residues. The CDR3 is CASSEEAAGLPTGELFF. CDR3 nucleotides: TGTGCCAGCAGTGAAGAGGCGGCGGGGCTCCCGACCGGGGAGCTGTTTTTT.

V gene TRBV19 combines with J gene TRBJ1-6; 7 positions agree with TRBD1. The CDR3 extends over 14 amino acids. CDR1 LNHDA and CDR2 SQIVND come from the germline V gene (reference sequence). V lost 5 bases to trimming and J lost 10 bases; unmatched junction nucleotides: 8. The CDR3 sequence is CASSALTGDSPLHF. DNA for the CDR3: TGTGCCAGTAGTGCCCTAACAGGGGACTCACCCCTCCACTTT.

The gene calls are TRBV6-2 or TRBV6-3 and TRBJ1-1; D is unclear. Germline V lookup: CDR1 MNHEY, CDR2 SVGEGT. The length of the CDR3 is 13 residues. V was trimmed by 0 bases and J by 4 bases, leaving 6 bases between them. The CDR3 spells CASSYSWLTEAFF. DNA for the CDR3: TGTGCCAGCAGTTACTCGTGGCTCACTGAAGCTTTCTTT.

The V and J genes are TRBV5-3 and TRBJ2-7, with 10 bases aligning to TRBD1. TRBV5-3 is flagged as an ORF with uncertain function. This CDR3 contains 14 residues. V lost 1 base, J lost 9 bases, and 7 bases stayed unmatched. The CDR3 sequence is CARSLTGTGVGQYF. The CDR3 DNA is TGTGCCAGAAGCTTGACCGGGACAGGGGTCGGGCAGTACTTC.

The chain couples TRBV24-1 to TRBJ2-1; D may be TRBD1 (6 bases). Germline assignment: CDR1 KGHDR and CDR2 SFDVKD. This CDR3 is 18 amino acids long. The V end lost 3 bases, the J end lost 4 bases, and 21 bases lay between the germline ends. This chain's CDR3 is CATSDTLGATPSYNEQFF. CDR3 coding DNA: TGTGCCACCAGTGATACGTTGGGGGCCACCCCCTCGTACAATGAGCAGTTCTTC.

The chain recombines TRBV6-2 or TRBV6-3 with TRBJ1-1; TRBD1 matches 7 bases. V was pared by 1 base and J by 6 bases, with 2 bases of the junction left unmatched. From germline, CDR1 is MNHEY and CDR2 SVGEGT. The CDR3 totals 13 residues. The CDR3 region has the DNA TGTGCCAGCAGTTACTTCGACAGGGCTGAAGCTTTCTTT. This translates into CASSYFDRAEAFF.

The J gene is TRBJ1-5, the V gene TRBV21-1; the DNA was not used to check the table's D call, TRBD1. TRBV21-1 is classified as a pseudogene. This CDR3 has 16 amino acids. The CDR3 coding sequence is TGTGCCAGCAGCAGATTCCTGACAGGGGACCCTGAGCCCCAGCATTTT. Translated: CASSRFLTGDPEPQHF.

V is TRBV3-1 (or the pseudogene TRBV3-2) and J is TRBJ2-2, with TRBD2 matching over 12 bases. Trimming took 3 bases from V and 6 from J; bases not matched to a gene: 11. This CDR3 has 18 amino acids. CDR1 and CDR2 (germline): LGHDT, YNNKEL (reference sequence). CDR3 DNA: TGTGCCAGCAGCCAGGAAACTAGCGGGGGGAGAGTTGCCGGGGAGCTGTTTTTT. Translation: CASSQETSGGRVAGELFF.

This clone appeared a single time. J is TRBJ1-2 and V is TRBV27; tentative D call: TRBD1 (5 bases). V was trimmed by 4 bases and J by 0 bases, leaving 21 bases between them. Germline values: CDR1 MNHEY, CDR2 SMNVEV (reference sequence). The CDR3 extends over 18 amino acids. This CDR3 reads CASSSHQGRTATNYGYTF. DNA for the CDR3: TGTGCCAGCAGTTCCCACCAGGGCAGAACCGCCACTAACTATGGCTACACCTTC.